This T cell receptor beta chain was found in a study of T cell changes during pregnancy in multiple sclerosis. This clone was seen a single time. Germline CDR1 reads LNHNV; CDR2 reads YYDKDF (reference sequence). The CDR3 runs to 16 residues. The V and J ends lost 0 bases and 5 bases, in that order; junction bases with no gene match: 7. This table comes from immunoSEQ multiplex PCR, and its TCRdb copy is limited to in-frame clones, with some not included. The data contain fewer than 70,000 clones, around 93% of them singletons. The material sequenced was peripheral blood, taken in the second trimester of pregnancy. This clonotype originated in a female donor in good health, enrolled as a control in a pregnancy study. The chain links TRBV15 to TRBJ2-1, with TRBD2 matching over 7 bases. CDR3 in amino acids: CATSREGASGDNEQFF. CDR3 DNA sequence: TGTGCCACCAGCAGAGAGGGTGCTAGCGGAGACAATGAGCAGTTCTTC.